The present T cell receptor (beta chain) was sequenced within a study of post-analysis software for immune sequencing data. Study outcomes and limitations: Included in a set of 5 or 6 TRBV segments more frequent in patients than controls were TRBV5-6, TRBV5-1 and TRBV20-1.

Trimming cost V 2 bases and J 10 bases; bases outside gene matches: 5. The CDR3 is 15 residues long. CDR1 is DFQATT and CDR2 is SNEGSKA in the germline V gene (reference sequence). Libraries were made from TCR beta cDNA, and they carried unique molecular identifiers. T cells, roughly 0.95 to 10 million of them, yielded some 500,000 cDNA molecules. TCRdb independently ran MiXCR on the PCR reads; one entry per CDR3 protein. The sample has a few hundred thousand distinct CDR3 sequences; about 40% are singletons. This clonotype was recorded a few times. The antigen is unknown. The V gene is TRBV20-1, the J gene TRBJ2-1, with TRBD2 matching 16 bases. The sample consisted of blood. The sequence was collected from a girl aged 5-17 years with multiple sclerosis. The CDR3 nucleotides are TGCAGTGCTAGACGGGGACTAGCGGGAGGGCGGGAGCAGTTCTTC. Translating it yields CSARRGLAGGREQFF.